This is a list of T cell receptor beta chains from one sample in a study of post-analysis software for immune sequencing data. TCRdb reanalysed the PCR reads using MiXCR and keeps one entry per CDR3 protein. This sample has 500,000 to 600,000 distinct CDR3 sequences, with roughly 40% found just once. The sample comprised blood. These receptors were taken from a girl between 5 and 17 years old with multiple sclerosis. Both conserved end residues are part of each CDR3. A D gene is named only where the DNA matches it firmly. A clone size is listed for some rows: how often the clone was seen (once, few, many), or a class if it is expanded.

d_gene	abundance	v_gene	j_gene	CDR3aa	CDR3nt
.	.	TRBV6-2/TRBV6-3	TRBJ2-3	CASSYSVAGSGAQYF	TGTGCCAGCAGTTACTCGGTGGCGGGGAGTGGAGCGCAGTATTTT
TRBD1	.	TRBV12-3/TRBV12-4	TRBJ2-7	CASNKGTGIFYEQYF	TGTGCCAGCAACAAAGGGACAGGCATTTTCTACGAGCAGTACTTC
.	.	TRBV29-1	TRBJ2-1	CSVSPVASNEQFF	TGCAGCGTCTCACCGGTGGCTTCAAATGAGCAGTTCTTC
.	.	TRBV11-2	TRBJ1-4	CASSWFRDKNEKLFF	TGTGCCAGCAGCTGGTTCCGGGACAAGAATGAAAAACTGTTTTTT
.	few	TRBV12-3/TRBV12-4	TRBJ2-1	CASCGARPLNEQFF	TGTGCCAGCTGTGGGGCTAGGCCCCTTAATGAGCAGTTCTTC
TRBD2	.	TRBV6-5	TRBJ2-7	CASSYLGTRDEQYF	TGTGCCAGCAGTTACCTGGGGACTAGGGACGAGCAGTACTTC
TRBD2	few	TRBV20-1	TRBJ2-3	CSARRAGEDTQYF	TGCAGTGCTAGAAGAGCGGGAGAAGATACGCAGTATTTT
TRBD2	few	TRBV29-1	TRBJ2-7	CSVWGGASYEQYF	TGCAGCGTTTGGGGGGGAGCCTCCTACGAGCAGTACTTC
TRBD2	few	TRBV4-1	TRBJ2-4	CASSQGGQRGVSKNIQYF	TGCGCCAGCAGCCAAGGAGGTCAGCGGGGGGTCTCGAAAAACATTCAGTACTTC
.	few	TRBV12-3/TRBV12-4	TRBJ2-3	CASIPGAGTDTQYF	TGTGCCAGCATTCCGGGAGCTGGCACAGATACGCAGTATTTT
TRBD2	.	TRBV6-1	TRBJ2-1	CASSVAGGGLYNEQFF	TGTGCCAGCAGTGTAGCGGGGGGGGGACTCTACAATGAGCAGTTCTTC
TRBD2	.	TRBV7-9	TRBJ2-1	CATLTSGSFNEQFF	TGTGCCACCCTGACTAGCGGGAGTTTCAATGAGCAGTTCTTC
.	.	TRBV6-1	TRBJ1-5	CASTPQGFNQPQHF	TGTGCCAGCACCCCACAGGGCTTCAATCAGCCCCAGCATTTT
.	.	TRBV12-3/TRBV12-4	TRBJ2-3	CASSFSPGPNTDTQYF	TGTGCCAGCAGTTTCAGCCCAGGGCCTAACACAGATACGCAGTATTTT
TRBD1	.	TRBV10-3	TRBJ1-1	CASTTGSYTEAFF	TGTGCCAGCACGACAGGGTCGTACACTGAAGCTTTCTTT
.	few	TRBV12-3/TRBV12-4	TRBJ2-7	CASSPLRRLTYEQYF	TGTGCCAGCAGCCCGCTAAGACGACTAACCTACGAGCAGTACTTC
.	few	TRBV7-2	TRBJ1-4	CASSSEGYGEKLFF	TGTGCCAGCAGCTCTGAGGGGTATGGAGAAAAACTGTTTTTT
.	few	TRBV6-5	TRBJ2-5	CATRHLQETQYF	TGTGCCACCAGACATCTTCAAGAGACCCAGTACTTC
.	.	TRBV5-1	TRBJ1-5	CASSLVGDSNQPQHF	TGCGCCAGCAGCTTGGTGGGGGATAGCAATCAGCCCCAGCATTTT
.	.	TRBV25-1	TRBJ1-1	CATEGPGRNEAFF	TGTGCCACGGAGGGGCCGGGGCGGAATGAAGCTTTCTTT
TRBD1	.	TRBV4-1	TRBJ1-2	CASSQDRDRENYGYTF	TGCGCCAGCAGCCAAGACCGGGACAGAGAGAACTATGGCTACACCTTC
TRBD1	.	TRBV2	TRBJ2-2	CASRTRGRGTGELFF	TGTGCCAGCAGGACCAGGGGGCGCGGAACCGGGGAGCTGTTTTTT
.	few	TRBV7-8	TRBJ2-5	CASRGSQETQYF	TGTGCCAGCCGGGGTTCCCAAGAGACCCAGTACTTC
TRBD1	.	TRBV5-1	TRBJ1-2	CASSSGQSNDGYTF	TGCGCCAGCAGCTCGGGACAGTCTAACGATGGCTACACCTTC
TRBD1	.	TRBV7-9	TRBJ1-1	CASSMTGGLNTEAFF	TGTGCCAGCAGCATGACAGGGGGCTTGAACACTGAAGCTTTCTTT
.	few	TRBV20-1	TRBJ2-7	CSASGAGNTYEQYF	TGCAGTGCTAGCGGGGCAGGGAATACCTACGAGCAGTACTTC
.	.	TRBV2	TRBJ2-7	CASEGTFSYEQYF	TGTGCCAGCGAGGGAACCTTCTCCTACGAGCAGTACTTC
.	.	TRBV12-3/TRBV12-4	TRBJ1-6	CASSSKGPLHF	TGTGCCAGCAGTTCAAAGGGGCCCCTCCACTTT
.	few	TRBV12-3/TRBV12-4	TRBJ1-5	CASSLRRTVNQPQHF	TGTGCCAGCAGCCTTAGGCGGACAGTAAATCAGCCCCAGCATTTT
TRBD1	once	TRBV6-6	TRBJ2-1	CASSYGTANNEQFF	TGTGCCAGCAGTTACGGGACAGCTAACAATGAGCAGTTCTTC
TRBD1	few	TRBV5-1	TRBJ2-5	CASSPRDSLPETQYF	TGCGCCAGCAGCCCTAGGGACAGCCTTCCGGAGACCCAGTACTTC
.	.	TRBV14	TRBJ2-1	CASSQDYRVSYNEQFF	TGTGCCAGCAGCCAAGATTACCGGGTATCCTACAATGAGCAGTTCTTC
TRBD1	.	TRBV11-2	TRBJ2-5	CASSFLGGYQETQYF	TGTGCCAGCAGCTTTTTAGGGGGCTACCAAGAGACCCAGTACTTC
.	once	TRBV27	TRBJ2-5	CAGSFSRAQETQYF	TGTGCCGGCAGTTTCTCCAGGGCCCAGGAGACCCAGTACTTC
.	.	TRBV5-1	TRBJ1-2	CASSLEGGIGYGYTF	TGCGCCAGCAGCTTGGAGGGAGGGATCGGCTATGGCTACACCTTC
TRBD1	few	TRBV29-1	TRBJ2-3	CSVEDQGDRGSDTQYF	TGCAGCGTTGAAGATCAGGGGGACAGGGGCTCAGATACGCAGTATTTT
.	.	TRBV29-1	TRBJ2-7	CSVENREPYEQYF	TGCAGCGTTGAAAACAGGGAGCCGTACGAGCAGTACTTC
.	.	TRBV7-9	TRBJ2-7	CASSLSWGAYEQYF	TGTGCCAGCAGCTTATCATGGGGAGCCTACGAGCAGTACTTC
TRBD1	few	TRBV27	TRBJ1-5	CASSSGTGGKQPQHF	TGTGCCAGCAGTTCGGGGACAGGGGGCAAACAGCCCCAGCATTTT
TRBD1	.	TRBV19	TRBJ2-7	CASSMGTGDSYEQYF	TGTGCCAGTAGTATGGGGACAGGGGACTCCTACGAGCAGTACTTC
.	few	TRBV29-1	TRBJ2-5	CSVEDGGQPYQQYF	TGCAGCGTTGAAGATGGTGGGCAGCCTTATCAGCAGTACTTC
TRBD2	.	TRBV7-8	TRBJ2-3	CASSYPPGLASDTQYF	TGTGCCAGCAGCTATCCCCCGGGACTAGCCTCAGATACGCAGTATTTT
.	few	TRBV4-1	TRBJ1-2	CASSQETAVENYGYTF	TGCGCCAGCAGCCAAGAGACAGCCGTGGAAAACTATGGCTACACCTTC
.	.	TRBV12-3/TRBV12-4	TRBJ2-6	CAVNSGANVLTF	TGTGCCGTAAACTCTGGGGCCAACGTCCTGACTTTC
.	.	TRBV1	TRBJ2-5	CTSSPCGGETQYF	TGCACCAGCAGCCCGTGCGGGGGAGAGACCCAGTACTTC
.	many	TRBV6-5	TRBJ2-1	CASSRFGEQFF	TGTGCCAGCAGCCGATTCGGTGAGCAGTTCTTC
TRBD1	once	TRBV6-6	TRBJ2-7	CASRVTGTGSNEQYF	TGTGCCAGCAGAGTCACCGGGACAGGGTCCAACGAGCAGTACTTC
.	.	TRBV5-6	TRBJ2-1	CASSPAFWGYNEQFF	TGTGCCAGCAGCCCGGCGTTCTGGGGCTACAATGAGCAGTTCTTC
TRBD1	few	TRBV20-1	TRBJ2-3	CSAYHQGTAASTDTQYF	TGCAGTGCCTATCACCAAGGGACAGCCGCTAGCACAGATACGCAGTATTTT
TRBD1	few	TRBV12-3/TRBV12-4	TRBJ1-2	CASSPGQGIDYGYTF	TGTGCCAGCAGTCCCGGACAGGGGATTGACTATGGCTACACCTTC
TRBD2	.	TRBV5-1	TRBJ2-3	CASSPASGIDTQYF	TGCGCCAGCAGCCCGGCTAGCGGGATAGATACGCAGTATTTT
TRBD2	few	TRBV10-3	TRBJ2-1	CAITLGTSGSRANEQFF	TGTGCCATCACTCTAGGGACTAGCGGGAGTCGGGCCAATGAGCAGTTCTTC
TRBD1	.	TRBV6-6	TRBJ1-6	CASSYSRQGTSPLHF	TGTGCCAGCAGTTACTCGAGACAGGGCACTTCACCCCTCCACTTT
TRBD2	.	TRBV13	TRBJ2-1	CASSLGRTSGRSSYNEQFF	TGTGCCAGCAGCTTAGGCCGGACTAGCGGGAGGAGCTCCTACAATGAGCAGTTCTTC